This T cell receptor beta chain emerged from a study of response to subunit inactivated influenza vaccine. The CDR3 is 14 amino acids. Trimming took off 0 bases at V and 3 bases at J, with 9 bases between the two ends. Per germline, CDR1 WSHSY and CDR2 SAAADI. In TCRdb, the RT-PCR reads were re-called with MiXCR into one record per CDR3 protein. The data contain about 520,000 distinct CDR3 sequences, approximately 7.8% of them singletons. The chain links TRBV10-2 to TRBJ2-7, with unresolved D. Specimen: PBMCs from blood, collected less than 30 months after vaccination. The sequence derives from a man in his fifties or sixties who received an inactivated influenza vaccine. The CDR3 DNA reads TGCGCCAGCAGTGAGTCCCCAAGAGGCTACGAGCAGTACTTC. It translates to CASSESPRGYEQYF.